This is a list of T cell receptor beta chains from one sample in a study of cytomegalovirus exposure and HLA in healthy donors. Method: immunoSEQ multiplex PCR; TCRdb's copy keeps in-frame clones and lacks some. The sample shows over 100,000 clones, approximately 78% of them seen only once. The sequenced sample was PBMCs. The source is a man aged 25 to 40 in good health and CMV-seropositive. CDR3s include the opening cysteine and the closing phenylalanine or tryptophan. The D gene is left open where the match is weak. Some rows mark clone size as missing; the rest say once, few, many or name a class of expanded clone.

V gene	D gene	clone size	J gene	CDR3 protein	CDR3 DNA
TRBV7-9	-	-	TRBJ2-1	CASSLSEFNEQFF	TGTGCCAGCAGCTTAAGTGAGTTCAATGAGCAGTTCTTC
TRBV6-6	-	-	TRBJ1-5	CASSSHRSNQPQHF	TGTGCCAGCAGTTCCCACCGGTCCAATCAGCCCCAGCATTTT
TRBV27	TRBD2	-	TRBJ2-7	CASSLIATGGEQYF	TGTGCCAGCAGTTTAATAGCGACCGGGGGGGAGCAGTACTTC
TRBV28	-	-	TRBJ1-3	CASRDRRTGNTIYF	TGTGCCAGCAGGGACAGACGAACTGGAAACACCATATATTTT
TRBV30	TRBD2	-	TRBJ2-7	CAWSQASGRSYEQYF	TGTGCCTGGAGTCAGGCTAGCGGGCGATCCTACGAGCAGTACTTC
TRBV5-1	TRBD1	-	TRBJ1-1	CASSIGGTSTEAFF	TGCGCCAGCAGCATAGGGGGCACGTCCACTGAAGCTTTCTTT
TRBV10-3	TRBD1	-	TRBJ2-7	CAISDILTDRGGYEQYF	TGTGCCATCAGTGATATACTTACCGACAGGGGGGGATACGAGCAGTACTTC
TRBV9	-	-	TRBJ2-6	CASSLGRAGRSGANVLTF	TGTGCCAGCAGCTTAGGACGCGCCGGGAGATCTGGGGCCAACGTCCTGACTTTC
TRBV2	-	-	TRBJ1-2	CASSDQARGLYGYTF	TGTGCCAGCAGTGATCAAGCTCGGGGATTGTATGGCTACACCTTC
TRBV29-1	-	-	TRBJ2-1	CSAGGVANEQFF	TGCAGCGCAGGCGGGGTTGCCAATGAGCAGTTCTTC
TRBV18	-	few	TRBJ1-6	CASSPLGWAGNSPLHF	TGTGCCAGCTCACCACTTGGATGGGCAGGTAATTCACCCCTCCACTTT
TRBV19	-	once	TRBJ1-4	CASSARDNEKLFF	TGTGCCAGTAGTGCCCGGGACAATGAAAAGCTGTTTTTT
TRBV11-2	TRBD1	-	TRBJ1-1	CASSWTGNTEAFF	TGTGCCAGCAGCTGGACAGGGAACACTGAAGCTTTCTTT
TRBV2	TRBD1	-	TRBJ1-1	CASRRQGGSLFNEAFF	TGTGCCAGCAGGAGACAGGGGGGAAGTCTTTTTAACGAAGCTTTCTTT
TRBV7-7	-	few	TRBJ1-1	CASSLSLLGGRRGAFF	TGTGCCAGCAGCTTATCGCTCCTCGGGGGGCGCAGAGGAGCTTTCTTT
TRBV7-3	-	-	TRBJ1-1	CASSLSGGPDTEAFF	TGTGCCAGCAGCTTAAGCGGGGGGCCGGACACTGAAGCTTTCTTT
TRBV4-2	-	-	TRBJ1-4	CASSQVYGDGGEKLFF	TGTGCCAGCAGCCAAGTGTACGGAGACGGGGGTGAAAAACTGTTTTTT
TRBV11-3	-	-	TRBJ1-3	CASRAGYSGNTIYF	TGTGCCAGCAGGGCAGGTTACTCTGGAAACACCATATATTTT
TRBV5-1	TRBD2	few	TRBJ2-1	CASSLAGTSGGGSYNEQFF	TGCGCCAGCAGCTTGGCCGGGACTAGCGGGGGTGGGTCCTACAATGAGCAGTTCTTC
TRBV5-1	TRBD1	-	TRBJ2-2	CASSLGSGGQVSTGELFF	TGCGCCAGCAGCTTGGGTTCCGGTGGACAGGTGTCGACCGGGGAGCTGTTTTTT
TRBV9	TRBD2	-	TRBJ2-2	CASSVGAGGGTGELFF	TGTGCCAGCAGCGTAGGAGCGGGGGGCGGCACCGGGGAGCTGTTTTTT
TRBV7-2	-	-	TRBJ1-2	CASSRTVNYGYTF	TGTGCCAGCAGCCGTACAGTTAACTATGGCTACACCTTC
TRBV5-1	-	once	TRBJ1-2	CASSLDPTSDSFYGYTF	TGCGCCAGCAGCTTGGATCCGACCTCCGACAGCTTCTATGGCTACACCTTC
TRBV19	-	-	TRBJ1-2	CASSPREGGLIHGYTF	TGTGCCAGTAGCCCCCGGGAGGGGGGTTTGATCCATGGCTACACCTTC
TRBV6-1	TRBD2	-	TRBJ2-5	CASSGLAGEEETQYF	TGTGCCAGCTCTGGACTAGCGGGGGAGGAAGAGACCCAGTACTTC
TRBV5-1	-	-	TRBJ2-5	CASSFMAVQETQYF	TGCGCCAGCAGCTTCATGGCGGTCCAAGAGACCCAGTACTTC
TRBV6-5	-	few	TRBJ1-1	CASSYVPGRGAFF	TGTGCCAGCAGTTACGTCCCGGGAAGGGGGGCTTTCTTT
TRBV6-6	-	-	TRBJ1-2	CASSYRGAANYGYTF	TGTGCCAGCAGTTACAGGGGCGCAGCTAACTATGGCTACACCTTC
TRBV19	-	-	TRBJ2-5	CASSFTQGETQYF	TGTGCCAGTAGTTTCACACAGGGAGAGACCCAGTACTTC
TRBV2	-	few	TRBJ1-2	CASSDWSRGEGAYGYTF	TGTGCCAGCAGTGATTGGTCTCGGGGGGAAGGAGCCTATGGCTACACCTTC
TRBV6-5	-	-	TRBJ1-1	CASSYSIRGTEAFF	TGTGCCAGCAGTTACTCGATACGGGGCACTGAAGCTTTCTTT
TRBV6-1	-	once	TRBJ1-2	CASSERSPRGNYGYTF	TGTGCCAGCAGTGAACGGTCCCCTAGGGGAAACTATGGCTACACCTTC
TRBV11-3	TRBD1	-	TRBJ2-7	CASSLETGGRSYEQYF	TGTGCCAGCAGCTTAGAGACAGGGGGCAGGTCCTACGAGCAGTACTTC
TRBV15	-	-	TRBJ2-7	CATSRFREVTYEQYF	TGTGCCACCAGCAGGTTCAGAGAGGTAACCTACGAGCAGTACTTC
TRBV6-4	TRBD1	-	TRBJ1-1	CASRTQGGNTEAFF	TGTGCCAGCAGGACGCAGGGGGGGAACACTGAAGCTTTCTTT
TRBV5-6	TRBD2	few	TRBJ2-1	CASSWAGGPAEQFF	TGTGCCAGCAGCTGGGCGGGAGGGCCAGCTGAGCAGTTCTTC
TRBV5-1	-	few	TRBJ2-3	CASSRGGQNTDTQYF	TGCGCCAGCAGCCGGGGGGGACAGAACACAGATACGCAGTATTTT
TRBV7-2	TRBD2	-	TRBJ2-1	CASSSLAGTGYNEQFF	TGTGCCAGCAGTTCACTAGCGGGAACGGGTTACAATGAGCAGTTCTTC
TRBV4-1	TRBD1	-	TRBJ2-4	CASSQPGQGVIQYF	TGCGCCAGCAGCCAACCGGGACAGGGTGTCATTCAGTACTTC
TRBV5-6	TRBD1	once	TRBJ2-1	CASSRDRVFEQFF	TGTGCCAGCAGCCGGGACAGGGTATTTGAGCAGTTCTTC
TRBV6-5	TRBD1	-	TRBJ1-4	CASSYGDSGSRKLFF	TGTGCCAGCAGTTACGGGGACAGCGGGAGTCGGAAACTGTTTTTT
TRBV27	-	-	TRBJ2-5	CASSLGGGPGETQYF	TGTGCCAGCAGTCTAGGAGGAGGACCGGGAGAGACCCAGTACTTC
TRBV28	-	-	TRBJ1-3	CASSLFLGPGSGNTIYF	TGTGCCAGCAGTTTATTTCTGGGCCCTGGGTCTGGAAACACCATATATTTT
TRBV4-1	-	-	TRBJ1-3	CASSRRSLAGSGNTIYF	TGCGCCAGCAGCCGCAGGAGCTTAGCGGGGAGTGGAAACACCATATATTTT
TRBV30	-	few	TRBJ2-7	CAWREGAAYEQYF	TGTGCCTGGAGGGAAGGGGCTGCCTACGAGCAGTACTTC
TRBV11-3	-	-	TRBJ2-1	CASSSRGFEQFF	TGTGCCAGCAGCTCCCGCGGGTTTGAGCAGTTCTTC
TRBV2	TRBD1	-	TRBJ2-3	CASRDRGSTDTQYF	TGTGCCAGCAGGGACAGGGGGTCCACAGATACGCAGTATTTT